This TCR beta chain was found in a study of cytotoxic CD8 clonotypes in ibrutinib-treated CLL. Findings of the study overall: There were few public clonotypes, and on treatment they contracted or stayed stable. Age-matched healthy donor levels were exceeded by baseline clonality, which tracked circulating CD8+ T-cell counts.

Assay used: immunoSEQ multiplex PCR; TCRdb lists only in-frame clones, some missing. The sample has approximately 330,000 clones, just under 80% seen once. Regarding this clone: No antigen is known for it.

This TCR was recovered from a human donor with chronic lymphocytic leukemia. The input for sequencing was PBMCs, taken before ibrutinib treatment.

The CDR3 nucleotides are TGTGCCAGCAGCCCACTTACGGGGGCTAAAGACGAAAAACTGTTTTTT. Translating gives CASSPLTGAKDEKLFF. The rearrangement links TRBV11-2 to TRBJ1-4; possible D gene TRBD1, 6 bases. The CDR3 covers 16 residues. Germline V gives CDR1 SGHAT, CDR2 FQNNGV. Trimming cost V 5 bases and J 8 bases, with 21 bases left between them.